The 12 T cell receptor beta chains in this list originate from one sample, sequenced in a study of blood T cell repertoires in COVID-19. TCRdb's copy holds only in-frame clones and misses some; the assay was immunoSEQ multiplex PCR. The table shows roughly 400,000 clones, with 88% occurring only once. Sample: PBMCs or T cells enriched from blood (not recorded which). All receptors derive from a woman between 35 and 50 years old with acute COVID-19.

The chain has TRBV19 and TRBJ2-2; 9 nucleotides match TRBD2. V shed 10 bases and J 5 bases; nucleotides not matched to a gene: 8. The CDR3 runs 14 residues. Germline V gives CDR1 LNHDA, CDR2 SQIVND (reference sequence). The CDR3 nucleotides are TGTGCCACTTCCGGGACTAGCTTTACCGGGGAGCTGTTTTTT. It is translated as CATSGTSFTGELFF.

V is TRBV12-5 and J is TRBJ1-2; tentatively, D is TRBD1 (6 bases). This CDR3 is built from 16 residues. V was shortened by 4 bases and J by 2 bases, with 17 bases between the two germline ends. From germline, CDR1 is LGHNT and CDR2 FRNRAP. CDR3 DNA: TGTGCTAGTGGTTACCCGGGACACTTTCCGAACTATGGCTACACCTTC. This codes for CASGYPGHFPNYGYTF. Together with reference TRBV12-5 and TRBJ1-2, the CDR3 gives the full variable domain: DARVTQTPRHKVTEMGQEVTMRCQPILGHNTVFWYRQTMMQGLELLAYFRNRAPLDDSGMPKDRFSAEMPDATLATLKIQPSEPRDSAVYFCASGYPGHFPNYGYTFGSGTRLTVV.

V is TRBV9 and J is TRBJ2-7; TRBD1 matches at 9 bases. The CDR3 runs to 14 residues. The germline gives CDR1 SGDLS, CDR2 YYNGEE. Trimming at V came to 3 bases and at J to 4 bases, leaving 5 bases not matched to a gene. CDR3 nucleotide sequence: TGTGCCAGCAGCGGCCGGGGGACAGGGTACGAGCAGTACTTC. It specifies CASSGRGTGYEQYF.

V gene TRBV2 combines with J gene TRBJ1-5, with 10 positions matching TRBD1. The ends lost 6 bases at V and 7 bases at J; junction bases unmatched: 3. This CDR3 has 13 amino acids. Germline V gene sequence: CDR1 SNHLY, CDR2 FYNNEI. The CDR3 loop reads CASRGQGKQPQHF. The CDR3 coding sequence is TGTGCCAGCAGGGGACAGGGGAAACAGCCCCAGCATTTT.

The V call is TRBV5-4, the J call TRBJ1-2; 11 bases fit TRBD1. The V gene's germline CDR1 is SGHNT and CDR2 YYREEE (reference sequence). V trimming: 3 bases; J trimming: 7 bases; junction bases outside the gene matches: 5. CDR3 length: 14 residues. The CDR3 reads CASSYGQGAGGYTF. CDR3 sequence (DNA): TGTGCCAGCAGCTACGGACAGGGGGCGGGTGGCTACACCTTC.

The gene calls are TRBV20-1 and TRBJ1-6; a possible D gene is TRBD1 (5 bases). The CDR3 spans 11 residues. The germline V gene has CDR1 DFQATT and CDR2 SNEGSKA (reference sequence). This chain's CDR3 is CRSGGEPPLHF. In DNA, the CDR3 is TGCCGCTCTGGGGGGGAACCACCCCTCCACTTT.

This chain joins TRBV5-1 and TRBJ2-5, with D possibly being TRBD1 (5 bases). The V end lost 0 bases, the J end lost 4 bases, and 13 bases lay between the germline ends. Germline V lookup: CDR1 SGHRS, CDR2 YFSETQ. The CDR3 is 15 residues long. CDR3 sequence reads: CASSLGQGALETQYF. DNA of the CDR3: TGCGCCAGCAGCTTGGGCCAGGGTGCTTTAGAGACCCAGTACTTC.

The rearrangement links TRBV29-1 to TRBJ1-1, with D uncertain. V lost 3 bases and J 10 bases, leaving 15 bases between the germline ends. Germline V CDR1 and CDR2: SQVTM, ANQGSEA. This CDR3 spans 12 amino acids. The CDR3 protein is CSVDTGVSVAFF. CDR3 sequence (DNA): TGCAGCGTTGACACCGGGGTCTCTGTAGCTTTCTTT.

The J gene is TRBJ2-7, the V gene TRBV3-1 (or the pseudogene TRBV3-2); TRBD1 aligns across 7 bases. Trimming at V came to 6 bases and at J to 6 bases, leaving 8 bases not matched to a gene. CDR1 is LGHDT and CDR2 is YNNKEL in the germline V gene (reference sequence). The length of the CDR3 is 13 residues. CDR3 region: CASSRDRSLEQYF. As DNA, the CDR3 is TGTGCCAGCAGTAGGGACAGAAGTCTCGAGCAGTACTTC.

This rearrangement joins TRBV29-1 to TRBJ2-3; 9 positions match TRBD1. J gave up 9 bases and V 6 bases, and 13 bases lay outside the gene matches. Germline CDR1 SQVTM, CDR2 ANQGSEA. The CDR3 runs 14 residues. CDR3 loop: CSVDDRDRVDTQYF. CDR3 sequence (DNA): TGCAGCGTCGACGACCGGGACAGGGTAGACACGCAGTATTTT.

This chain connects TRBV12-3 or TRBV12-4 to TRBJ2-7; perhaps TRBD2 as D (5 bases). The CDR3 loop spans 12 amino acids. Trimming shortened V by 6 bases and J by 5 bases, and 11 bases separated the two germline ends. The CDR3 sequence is CASSRGSHEQYF. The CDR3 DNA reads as TGTGCCAGCAGCCGGGGTTCCCACGAGCAGTACTTC.

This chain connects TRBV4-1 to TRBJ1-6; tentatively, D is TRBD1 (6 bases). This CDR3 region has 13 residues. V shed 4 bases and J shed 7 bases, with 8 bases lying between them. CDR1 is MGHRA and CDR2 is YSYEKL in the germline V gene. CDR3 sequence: CASSPGQNSPLHF. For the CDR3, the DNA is TGCGCCAGCAGCCCCGGACAGAATTCACCCCTCCACTTT.